This T cell receptor (beta chain) was found in a study of blood T cell repertoires in COVID-19. Study in general: Some COVID-19 samples were acute and others convalescent; all came from the United States, Italy and Spain. Sources were T cells, B-cell-depleted T cells, or PBMCs; the material itself was cDNA or gDNA.

The V gene's germline CDR1 is MNHEY and CDR2 SVGAGI. This CDR3 has 15 amino acids. V was trimmed by 2 bases and J by 7 bases, leaving 15 bases between them. In the authors' methods: The authors estimated nucleated cell counts from reference gene primer amplification. The assay was immunoSEQ multiplex PCR, and TCRdb's table has in-frame clones only and misses some. V and J calls and clone size come straight from that table; D and trimming were deduced from the DNA. The table includes over 75,000 clones, over 60% detected once. The sample comprised peripheral blood. This chain joins TRBV6-5 and TRBJ1-5; TRBD1 is a possible D gene (5 bases). This clonotype was obtained from a man between 50 and 59 years old who had recovered from COVID-19. The CDR3 reads CASSYDGGLGQPQHF. The CDR3 DNA follows: TGTGCCAGCAGTTACGACGGGGGTTTAGGACAGCCCCAGCATTTT.